Included here is one T cell receptor (beta chain) sequence, with context. The data were taken from a study of T cell changes during pregnancy in multiple sclerosis. The assay was immunoSEQ multiplex PCR, and TCRdb's table has in-frame clones only and misses some. The data hold approximately 92,000 clones, with approximately 95% observed a single time. The CDR3 sequence is 15 residues long. The germline V and J ends were trimmed by 6 bases and 7 bases, with 19 bases remaining between them. Germline values: CDR1 LNHDA, CDR2 SQIVND (reference sequence). The material was peripheral blood, obtained after pregnancy. The origin of this receptor is a female donor with multiple sclerosis, enrolled in a pregnancy study. The J gene is TRBJ1-3, the V gene TRBV19; D may be TRBD1 (6 bases). CDR3: CASSSTGPLGNTIYF. As DNA, the CDR3 is TGTGCCAGTAGCTCGACAGGACCCCTCGGGAACACCATATATTTT.